This T cell receptor (beta chain) was identified in a study of human T cells and chemical hapten exposure. Study-wide points: The number of TCRs above 1 in 1000 frequency did not change after DPC sensitization.

Comments on this clonotype: The target antigen is unknown.

TCRdb re-derived calls from the RACE reads in MiXCR, one entry per CDR3 protein. Of more than 75,000 distinct CDR3 sequences listed, over 6.5% are singletons. Time point defined: healthy volunteer bleed at 6 weeks. Unfractionated whole blood yielded the extracted total RNA. The CDR3 contains 15 residues. The germline V gene has CDR1 SGHRS and CDR2 YFSETQ. V lost 1 base and J lost 3, with 13 bases in between. The chain is built from TRBV5-1 and TRBJ2-5, with D possibly matching TRBD1 (5 bases). This clonotype was sampled from a male donor in good health. Some clones in this sample may be carry-over from other donors' samples. Sequenced input: whole blood. The CDR3 coding sequence is TGCGCCAGCAGCTTGCAAGCCCCGGACAAAGAGACCCAGTACTTC. This encodes CASSLQAPDKETQYF. Complete variable domain (other parts from reference TRBV5-1 and TRBJ2-5): KAGVTQTPRYLIKTRGQQVTLSCSPISGHRSVSWYQQTPGQGLQFLFEYFSETQRNKGNFPGRFSGRQFSNSRSEMNVSTLELGDSALYLCASSLQAPDKETQYFGPGTRLLVL.